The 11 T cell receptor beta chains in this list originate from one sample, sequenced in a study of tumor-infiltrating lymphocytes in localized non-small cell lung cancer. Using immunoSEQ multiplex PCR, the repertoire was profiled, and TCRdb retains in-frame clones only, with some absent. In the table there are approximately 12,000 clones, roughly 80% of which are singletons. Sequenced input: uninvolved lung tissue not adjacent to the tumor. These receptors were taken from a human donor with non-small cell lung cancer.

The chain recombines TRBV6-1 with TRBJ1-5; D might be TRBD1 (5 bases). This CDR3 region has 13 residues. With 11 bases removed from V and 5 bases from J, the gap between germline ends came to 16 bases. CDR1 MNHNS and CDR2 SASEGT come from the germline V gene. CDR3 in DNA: TGTGCCGGGGCGGGGGAGGGGCATCAGCCCCAGCATTTT. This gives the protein CAGAGEGHQPQHF.

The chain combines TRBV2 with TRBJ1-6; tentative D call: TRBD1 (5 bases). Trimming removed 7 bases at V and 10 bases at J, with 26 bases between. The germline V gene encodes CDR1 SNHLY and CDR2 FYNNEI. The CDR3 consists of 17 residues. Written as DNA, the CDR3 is TGTGCCAGCACGGGGGATACGGGGCCGTTGGTTAGATCACCCCTCCACTTT. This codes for CASTGDTGPLVRSPLHF.

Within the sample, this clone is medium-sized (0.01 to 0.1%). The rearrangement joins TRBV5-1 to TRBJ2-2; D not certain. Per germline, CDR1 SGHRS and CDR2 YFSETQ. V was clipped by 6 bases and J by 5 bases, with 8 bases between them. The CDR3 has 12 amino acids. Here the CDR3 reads CASTGLTGELFF. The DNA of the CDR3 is TGCGCCAGCACGGGCTTGACCGGGGAGCTGTTTTTT.

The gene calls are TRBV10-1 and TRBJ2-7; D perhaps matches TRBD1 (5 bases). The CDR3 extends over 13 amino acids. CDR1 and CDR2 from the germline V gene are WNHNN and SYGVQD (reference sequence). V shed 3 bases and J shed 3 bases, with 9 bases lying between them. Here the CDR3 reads CASSEGHGYEQYF. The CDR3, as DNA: TGCGCCAGCAGTGAAGGACACGGCTACGAGCAGTACTTC.

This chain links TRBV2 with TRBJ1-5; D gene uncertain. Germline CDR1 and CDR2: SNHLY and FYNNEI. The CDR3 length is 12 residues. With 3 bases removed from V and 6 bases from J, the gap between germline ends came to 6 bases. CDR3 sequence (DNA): TGTGCCAGCAGTGATACGGGTCAGCCCCAGCATTTT. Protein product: CASSDTGQPQHF.

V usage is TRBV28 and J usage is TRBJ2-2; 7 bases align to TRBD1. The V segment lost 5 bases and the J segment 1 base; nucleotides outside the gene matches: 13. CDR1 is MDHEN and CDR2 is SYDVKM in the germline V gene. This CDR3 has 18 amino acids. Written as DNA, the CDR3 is TGTGCCAGCAGTCCGCCCCCCGGACAGGAGCTGAACACCGGGGAGCTGTTTTTT. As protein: CASSPPPGQELNTGELFF.

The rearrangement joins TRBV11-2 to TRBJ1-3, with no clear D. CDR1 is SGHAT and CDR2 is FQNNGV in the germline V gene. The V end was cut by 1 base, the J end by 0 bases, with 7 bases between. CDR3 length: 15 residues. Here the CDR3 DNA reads TGTGCCAGCAGCTTAGTGACTTACTCTGGAAACACCATATATTTT. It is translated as CASSLVTYSGNTIYF.

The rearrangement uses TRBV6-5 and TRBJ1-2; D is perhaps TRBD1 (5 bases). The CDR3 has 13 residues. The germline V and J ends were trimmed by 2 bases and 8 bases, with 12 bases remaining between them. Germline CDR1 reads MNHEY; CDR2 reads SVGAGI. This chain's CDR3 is CASSYESGRGYTF. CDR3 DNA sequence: TGTGCCAGCAGTTACGAGTCAGGGAGAGGCTACACCTTC.

The CDR3 is CAWSVYRGASGNTIYF. CDR3 sequence (DNA): TGTGCCTGGAGTGTTTATAGGGGAGCGTCCGGAAACACCATATATTTT. V gene TRBV30 combines with J gene TRBJ1-3; maybe TRBD1 (5 bases). This CDR3 spans 16 amino acids. Trimming pared 0 bases from V and 4 bases from J, leaving 16 bases between. CDR1 is GTSNPN and CDR2 is SVGIG in the germline V gene (reference sequence).

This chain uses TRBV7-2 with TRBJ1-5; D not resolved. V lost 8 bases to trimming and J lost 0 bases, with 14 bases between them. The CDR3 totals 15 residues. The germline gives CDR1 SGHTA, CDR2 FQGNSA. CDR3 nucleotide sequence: TGTGCCAGCCAATTTCAGCCAGATAGCAATCAGCCCCAGCATTTT. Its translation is CASQFQPDSNQPQHF.

CDR3 sequence (DNA): TGTGCCAGCAGCTCCGGCCAGGGGCCCCAAGAGACCCAGTACTTC. As protein: CASSSGQGPQETQYF. This chain joins TRBV7-3 and TRBJ2-5; D may be TRBD1 (6 bases). The germline V and J ends were trimmed by 4 bases and 1 base, with 13 bases remaining between them. The germline gives CDR1 SGHTA, CDR2 FQGTGA. The CDR3 covers 15 residues.